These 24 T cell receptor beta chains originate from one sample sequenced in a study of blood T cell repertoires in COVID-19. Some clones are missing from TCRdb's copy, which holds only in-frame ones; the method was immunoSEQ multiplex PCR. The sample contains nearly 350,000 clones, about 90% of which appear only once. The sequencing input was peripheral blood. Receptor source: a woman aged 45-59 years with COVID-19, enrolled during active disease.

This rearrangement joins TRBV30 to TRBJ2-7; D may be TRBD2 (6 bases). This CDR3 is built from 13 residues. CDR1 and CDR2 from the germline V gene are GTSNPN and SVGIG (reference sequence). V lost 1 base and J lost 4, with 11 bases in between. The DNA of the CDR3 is TGTGCCTGGAGTGGGGACTCCGAATACGAGCAGTACTTC. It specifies CAWSGDSEYEQYF.

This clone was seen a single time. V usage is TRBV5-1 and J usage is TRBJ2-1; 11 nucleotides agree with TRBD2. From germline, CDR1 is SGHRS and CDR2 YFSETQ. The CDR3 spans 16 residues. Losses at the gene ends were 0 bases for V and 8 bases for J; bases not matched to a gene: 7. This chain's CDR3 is CASSLGLAGPMDEQFF. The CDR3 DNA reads TGCGCCAGCAGCTTGGGACTAGCGGGACCAATGGATGAGCAGTTCTTC.

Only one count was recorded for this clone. As DNA, the CDR3 is TGTGCCAGCAGCCAAGGGGGAGCTAGCGGGGTATCCTACGAGCAGTACTTC. Its protein is CASSQGGASGVSYEQYF. The rearrangement uses TRBV4-2 and TRBJ2-7; TRBD2 matches at 9 bases. J gave up 1 base and V 1 base, and 8 bases lay outside the gene matches. This CDR3 is built from 17 residues. CDR1 is LGHNA, CDR2 YNFKEQ, per germline.

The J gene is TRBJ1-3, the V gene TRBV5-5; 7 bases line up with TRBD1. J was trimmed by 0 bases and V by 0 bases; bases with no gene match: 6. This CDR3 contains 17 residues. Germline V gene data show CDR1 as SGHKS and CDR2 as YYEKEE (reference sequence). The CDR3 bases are TGTGCCAGCAGCTTGGCCTACAGGGGCGACTCTGGAAACACCATATATTTT. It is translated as CASSLAYRGDSGNTIYF.

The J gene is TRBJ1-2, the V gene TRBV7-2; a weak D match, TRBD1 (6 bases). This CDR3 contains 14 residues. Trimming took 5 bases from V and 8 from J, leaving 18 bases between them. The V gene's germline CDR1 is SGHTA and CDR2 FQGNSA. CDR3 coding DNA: TGTGCCAGCAGCCTTTCCGGGACAAAAGGGGGCTACACCTTC. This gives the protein CASSLSGTKGGYTF.

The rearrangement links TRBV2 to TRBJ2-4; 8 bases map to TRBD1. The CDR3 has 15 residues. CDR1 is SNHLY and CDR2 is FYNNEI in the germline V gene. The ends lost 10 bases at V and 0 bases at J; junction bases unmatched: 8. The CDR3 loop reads CATGQGNLAKNIQYF. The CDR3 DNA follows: TGTGCCACCGGACAGGGCAATTTAGCCAAAAACATTCAGTACTTC.

CDR3 protein: CASSLVGTSGINEQFF. DNA for the CDR3: TGTGCCAGCAGCTTGGTGGGGACTAGCGGGATCAATGAGCAGTTCTTC. The V call is TRBV5-4, the J call TRBJ2-1, with TRBD2 matching 13 bases. Germline CDR1 and CDR2: SGHNT and YYREEE (reference sequence). This CDR3 is 16 amino acids long. V gave up 0 bases and J gave up 6 bases; unmatched junction bases: 3.

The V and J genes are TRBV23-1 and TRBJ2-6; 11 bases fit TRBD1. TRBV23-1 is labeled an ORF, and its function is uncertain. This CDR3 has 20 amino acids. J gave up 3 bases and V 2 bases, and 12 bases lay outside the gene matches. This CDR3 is CASSQPPTGQGGIGANVLTF. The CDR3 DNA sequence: TGCGCCAGCAGTCAACCCCCTACGGGACAGGGGGGGATTGGGGCCAACGTCCTGACTTTC.

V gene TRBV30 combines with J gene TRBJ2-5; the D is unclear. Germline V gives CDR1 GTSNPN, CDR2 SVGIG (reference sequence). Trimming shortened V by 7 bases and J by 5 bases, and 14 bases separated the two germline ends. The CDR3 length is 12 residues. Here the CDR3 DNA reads TGTGCCTCCTCCGGTGTCTGGGAGACCCAGTACTTC. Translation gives CASSGVWETQYF.

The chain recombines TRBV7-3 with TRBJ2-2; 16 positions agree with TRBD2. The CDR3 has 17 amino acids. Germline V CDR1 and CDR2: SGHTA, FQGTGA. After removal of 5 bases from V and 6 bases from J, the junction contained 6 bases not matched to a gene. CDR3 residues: CASSPGLAGGPSGELFF. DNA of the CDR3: TGTGCCAGCAGCCCGGGACTAGCGGGAGGGCCTTCCGGGGAGCTGTTTTTT.

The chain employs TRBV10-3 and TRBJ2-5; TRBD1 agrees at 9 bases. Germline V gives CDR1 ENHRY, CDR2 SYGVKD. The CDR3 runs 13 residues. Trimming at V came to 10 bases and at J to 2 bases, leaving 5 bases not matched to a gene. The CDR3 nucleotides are TGTGCCACCGGGGGACAGGGACAAGAGACCCAGTACTTC. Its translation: CATGGQGQETQYF.

This CDR3 reads CASLGQGSRQPQHF. CDR3 nucleotides: TGCGCCAGCTTGGGACAGGGGTCGCGGCAGCCCCAGCATTTT. The chain joins TRBV10-1 to TRBJ1-5; 10 nucleotides agree with TRBD1. Germline values: CDR1 WNHNN, CDR2 SYGVQD (reference sequence). The V and J ends lost 8 bases and 7 bases, in that order; junction bases with no gene match: 8. This CDR3 region has 14 residues.

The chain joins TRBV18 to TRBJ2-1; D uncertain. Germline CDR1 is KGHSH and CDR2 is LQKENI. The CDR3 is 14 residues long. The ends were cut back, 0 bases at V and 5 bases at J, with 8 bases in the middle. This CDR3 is CASSPPPGNNEQFF. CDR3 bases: TGTGCCAGCTCACCACCGCCCGGTAACAATGAGCAGTTCTTC.

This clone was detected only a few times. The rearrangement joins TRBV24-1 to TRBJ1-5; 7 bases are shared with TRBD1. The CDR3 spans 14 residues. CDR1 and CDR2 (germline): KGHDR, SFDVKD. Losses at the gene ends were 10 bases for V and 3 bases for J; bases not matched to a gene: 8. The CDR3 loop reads CATAAGGNNQPQHF. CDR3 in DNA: TGTGCCACGGCGGCAGGGGGAAACAATCAGCCCCAGCATTTT.

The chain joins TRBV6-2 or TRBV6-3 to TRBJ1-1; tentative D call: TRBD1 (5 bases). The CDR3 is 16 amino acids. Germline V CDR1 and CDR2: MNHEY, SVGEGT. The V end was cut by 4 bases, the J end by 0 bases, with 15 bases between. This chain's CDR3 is CASSSPGGRMNTEAFF. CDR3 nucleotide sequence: TGTGCCAGCAGTTCCCCGGGGGGACGGATGAACACTGAAGCTTTCTTT.

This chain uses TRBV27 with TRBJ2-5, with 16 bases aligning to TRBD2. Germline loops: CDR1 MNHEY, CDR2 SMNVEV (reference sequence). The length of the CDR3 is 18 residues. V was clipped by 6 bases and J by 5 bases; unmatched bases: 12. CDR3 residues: CASRRTGTSGRAGETQYF. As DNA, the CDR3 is TGTGCCAGCAGAAGAACGGGGACTAGCGGGAGGGCCGGGGAGACCCAGTACTTC.

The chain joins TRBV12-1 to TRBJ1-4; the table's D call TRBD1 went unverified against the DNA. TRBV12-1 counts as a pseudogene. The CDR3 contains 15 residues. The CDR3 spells CASSCRRGTNEKLFF. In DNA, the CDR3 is TGTGCCAGCAGCTGCCGCAGGGGAACTAATGAAAAACTGTTTTTT.

The CDR3 coding sequence is TGTGCCAGCAGTTTTGGAGGCGGTTCTGAAGCTTTCTTT. Translated, it gives CASSFGGGSEAFF. The V and J genes are TRBV27 and TRBJ1-1, with D hard to call. V lost 3 bases, J lost 6 bases, and 11 bases lay in between. Germline CDR1 reads MNHEY; CDR2 reads SMNVEV (reference sequence). The CDR3 extends over 13 amino acids.

The DNA of the CDR3 is TGTGCCAGTAGTATAGTGCCGGGGGGCAATCAGCCCCAGCATTTT. Residues: CASSIVPGGNQPQHF. The genes are TRBV19 and TRBJ1-5, with D perhaps matching TRBD1 (5 bases). Germline CDR1 reads LNHDA; CDR2 reads SQIVND (reference sequence). V lost 1 base and J lost 2, with 9 bases in between. There are 15 residues in the CDR3.

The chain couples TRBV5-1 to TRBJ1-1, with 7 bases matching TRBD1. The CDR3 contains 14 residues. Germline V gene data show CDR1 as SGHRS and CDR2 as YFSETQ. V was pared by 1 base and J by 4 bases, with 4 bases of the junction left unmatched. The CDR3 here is CASSLTGASTEAFF. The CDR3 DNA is TGCGCCAGCAGCTTGACAGGGGCTAGCACTGAAGCTTTCTTT. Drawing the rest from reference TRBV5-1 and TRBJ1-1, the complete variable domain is KAGVTQTPRYLIKTRGQQVTLSCSPISGHRSVSWYQQTPGQGLQFLFEYFSETQRNKGNFPGRFSGRQFSNSRSEMNVSTLELGDSALYLCASSLTGASTEAFFGQGTRLTVV.

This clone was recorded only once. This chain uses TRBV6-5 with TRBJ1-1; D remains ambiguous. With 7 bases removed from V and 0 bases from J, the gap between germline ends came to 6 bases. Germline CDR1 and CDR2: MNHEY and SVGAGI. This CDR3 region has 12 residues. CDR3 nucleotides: TGTGCCAGCAAAACAGTGAACACTGAAGCTTTCTTT. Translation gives CASKTVNTEAFF.

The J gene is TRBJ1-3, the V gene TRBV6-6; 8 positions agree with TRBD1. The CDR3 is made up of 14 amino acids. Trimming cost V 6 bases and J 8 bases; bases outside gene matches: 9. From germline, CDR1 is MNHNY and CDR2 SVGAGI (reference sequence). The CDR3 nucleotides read TGTGCCAGCAGGCAGCAGGGGGCACGTTACACCATATATTTT. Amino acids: CASRQQGARYTIYF.

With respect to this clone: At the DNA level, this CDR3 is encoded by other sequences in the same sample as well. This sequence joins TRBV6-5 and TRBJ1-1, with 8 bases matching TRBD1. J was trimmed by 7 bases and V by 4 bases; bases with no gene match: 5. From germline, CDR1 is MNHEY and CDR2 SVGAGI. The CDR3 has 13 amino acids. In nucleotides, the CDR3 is TGTGCCAGCAGTTCCTTTGGACAGGGTGAAGCTTTCTTT. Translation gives CASSSFGQGEAFF.

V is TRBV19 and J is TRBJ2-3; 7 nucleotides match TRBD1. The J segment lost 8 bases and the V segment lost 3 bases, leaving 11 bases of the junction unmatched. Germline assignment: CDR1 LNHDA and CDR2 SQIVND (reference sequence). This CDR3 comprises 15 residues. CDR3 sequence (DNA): TGTGCCAGTAGTATGATAGGGGGCGCTGAAGGTACGCAGTATTTT. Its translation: CASSMIGGAEGTQYF.